This TCR beta chain emerged from a study of blood T cell repertoires in COVID-19. Clones were sequenced by immunoSEQ multiplex PCR, and TCRdb holds only the in-frame ones, with some missing. The sample consists of 200,000 to 250,000 clones, less than 90% of them appearing once. Sequenced: PBMCs or T cells enriched from blood (not recorded which). This clonotype originated in a woman aged 45-65 years in a cohort exposed to, infected with or recovered from COVID-19 (not recorded which).

The chain's CDR3 is CASRLPTGFNYGYTF. CDR3 in DNA: TGTGCCAGCAGATTACCGACAGGGTTTAACTATGGCTACACCTTC. The chain is built from TRBV21-1 and TRBJ1-2; no DNA check was done on the table's D call, TRBD1. TRBV21-1 is a pseudogene locus. The CDR3 length is 15 residues.